This T cell receptor (beta chain) was obtained from a study of blood T cell repertoires in COVID-19. V lost 3 bases, J lost 6 bases, and 15 bases lay in between. The CDR3 is made up of 15 amino acids. Germline CDR1 and CDR2: LGHDT and YNNKEL (reference sequence). Assay used: immunoSEQ multiplex PCR; TCRdb lists only in-frame clones, some missing. The sample shows some 200,000 clones, around 81% of them seen only once. This clonotype was sampled from a human donor in a cohort sampled during active COVID-19. Sequenced: peripheral blood. The chain has TRBV3-1 (or the pseudogene TRBV3-2) and TRBJ2-1, with D tentatively TRBD2 (5 bases). CDR3 DNA: TGTGCCAGCAGCCATACTAGTCCCCCTCGCAATGAGCAGTTCTTC. Its translation is CASSHTSPPRNEQFF.